A single T cell receptor beta chain is shown here with its context. As yet, its antigen is unknown. Sequencing was performed with immunoSEQ multiplex PCR; in TCRdb, only in-frame clones are kept and a portion is missing. The sample includes about 180,000 clones, about 86% of them seen just once. The J segment lost 8 bases and the V segment lost 0 bases, leaving 11 bases of the junction unmatched. Germline V CDR1 and CDR2: SGHRS, YFSETQ. The CDR3 length is 16 residues. The data originate from a study of T cell responses to AZD1222 COVID-19 vaccine. General observations from the study: There were repertoire samples only from the period after the peak T cell response. Most donors were white British and more were female, and clonal diversity was possibly underestimated.

The source is an adult who received the AZD1222 COVID-19 vaccine. The rearrangement joins TRBV5-1 to TRBJ2-1, with TRBD1 matching over 7 bases. The material was peripheral blood, obtained 28 days after the second AZD1222 dose. The CDR3 nucleotides are TGCGCCAGCAGCTTGGCCGACAGGGCCCAAAAGCATGAGCAGTTCTTC. This codes for CASSLADRAQKHEQFF.